Sequencing of this T cell receptor (beta chain) was carried out in a study of control samples from healthy donors and cancer patients. TCRdb keeps only in-frame clones here, not all; method: immunoSEQ multiplex PCR. This sample yields around 100,000 clones, of which about 91% are seen a single time; roughly 2.5% belongs to the top ten. Trimming cost V 6 bases and J 5 bases; bases outside gene matches: 4. This CDR3 is built from 12 residues. The germline V gene has CDR1 SNHLY and CDR2 FYNNEI. The sequence derives from a woman between 18 and 30 years old in good health. The sequencing sample was made of blood. This chain links TRBV2 with TRBJ2-7, with TRBD1 matching 7 bases. The CDR3 DNA is TGTGCCAGCAGCGACAGGGACCACGAGCAGTACTTC. Translating gives CASSDRDHEQYF.